This TCR beta chain was sequenced in a study of cytomegalovirus exposure and HLA in healthy donors. This clone was seen more than once but under ten times. The antigen remains undetermined. This PCR relied on a set of 60 Vbeta primers and 13 Jbeta primers. Sequencing was performed with immunoSEQ multiplex PCR; in TCRdb, only in-frame clones are kept and a portion is missing. The sample contains 200,000 or so clones, 75% to 80% of which appear only once. Whole-study results and caveats: In vitro work confirmed that a few CMV-associated chains recognize CMV antigens. Cytomegalovirus-associated TCR beta chains were listed, numbering over 150. In a later analysis, HLA-associated beta chains showed higher expansion and lower generation probabilities than comparable chains.

The source material was PBMCs. The receptor comes from a woman younger than 45 in good health and CMV-seropositive.

CDR3 loop: CASSTPPLLETQYF. The CDR3 nucleotides are TGTGCCAGCAGCACTCCGCCTCTGCTAGAGACCCAGTACTTC. This chain joins TRBV9 and TRBJ2-5; the D is unclear. This CDR3 has 14 amino acids. Trimming cost V 4 bases and J 4 bases, with 14 bases left between them. Germline CDR1 reads SGDLS; CDR2 reads YYNGEE. Supplemented by reference TRBV9 and TRBJ2-5, the full variable domain reads DSGVTQTPKHLITATGQRVTLRCSPRSGDLSVYWYQQSLDQGLQFLIQYYNGEERAKGNILERFSAQQFPDLHSELNLSSLELGDSALYFCASSTPPLLETQYFGPGTRLLVL.